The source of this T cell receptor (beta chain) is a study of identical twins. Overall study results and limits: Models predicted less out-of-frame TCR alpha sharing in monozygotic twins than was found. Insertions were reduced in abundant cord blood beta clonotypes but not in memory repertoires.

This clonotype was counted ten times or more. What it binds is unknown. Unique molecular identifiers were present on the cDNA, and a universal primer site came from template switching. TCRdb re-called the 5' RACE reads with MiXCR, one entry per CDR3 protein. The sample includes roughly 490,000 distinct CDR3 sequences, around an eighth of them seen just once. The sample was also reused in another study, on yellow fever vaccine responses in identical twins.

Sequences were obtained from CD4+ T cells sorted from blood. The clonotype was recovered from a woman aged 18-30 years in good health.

CDR3 sequence (DNA): TGTGCCAGCAGCTTAGGACAGGGACTAGCCTACGAGCAGTACTTC. Protein sequence: CASSLGQGLAYEQYF. The chain links TRBV7-2 to TRBJ2-7; a possible D gene is TRBD2 (8 bases). V gave up 1 base and J gave up 2 bases, with 12 bases separating them. CDR3 length: 15 residues. Germline assignment: CDR1 SGHTA and CDR2 FQGNSA.